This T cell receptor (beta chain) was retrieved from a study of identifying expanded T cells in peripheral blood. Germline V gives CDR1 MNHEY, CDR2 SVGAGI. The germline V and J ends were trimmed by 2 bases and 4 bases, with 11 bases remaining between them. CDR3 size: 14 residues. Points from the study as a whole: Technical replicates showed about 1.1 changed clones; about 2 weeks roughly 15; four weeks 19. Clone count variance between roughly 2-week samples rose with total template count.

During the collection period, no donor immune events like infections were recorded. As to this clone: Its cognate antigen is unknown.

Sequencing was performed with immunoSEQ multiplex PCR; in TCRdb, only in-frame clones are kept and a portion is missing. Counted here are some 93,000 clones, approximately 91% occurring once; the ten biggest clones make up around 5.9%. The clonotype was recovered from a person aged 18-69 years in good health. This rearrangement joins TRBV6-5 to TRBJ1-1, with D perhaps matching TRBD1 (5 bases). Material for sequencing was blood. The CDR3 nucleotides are TGTGCCAGCAGTTACCGTCGGGGGAGCACTGAAGCTTTCTTT. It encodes CASSYRRGSTEAFF.